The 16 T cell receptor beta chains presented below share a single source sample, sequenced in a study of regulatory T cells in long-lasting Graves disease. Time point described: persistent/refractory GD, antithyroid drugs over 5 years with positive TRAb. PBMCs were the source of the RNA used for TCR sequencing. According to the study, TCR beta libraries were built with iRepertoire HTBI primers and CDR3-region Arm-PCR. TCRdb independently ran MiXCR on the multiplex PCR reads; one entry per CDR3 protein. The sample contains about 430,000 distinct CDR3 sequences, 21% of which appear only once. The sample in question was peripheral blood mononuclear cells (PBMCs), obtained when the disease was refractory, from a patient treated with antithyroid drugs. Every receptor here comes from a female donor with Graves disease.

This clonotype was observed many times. CDR3 region: CSARLRDRPMGYGYTF. CDR3 DNA sequence: TGCAGTGCTAGACTCCGGGACAGGCCTATGGGCTATGGCTACACCTTC. The chain joins TRBV20-1 to TRBJ1-2, with 8 positions matching TRBD1. V lost 2 bases, J lost 4 bases, and 12 bases stayed unmatched. The CDR3 loop spans 16 amino acids. Germline CDR1 and CDR2: DFQATT and SNEGSKA (reference sequence).

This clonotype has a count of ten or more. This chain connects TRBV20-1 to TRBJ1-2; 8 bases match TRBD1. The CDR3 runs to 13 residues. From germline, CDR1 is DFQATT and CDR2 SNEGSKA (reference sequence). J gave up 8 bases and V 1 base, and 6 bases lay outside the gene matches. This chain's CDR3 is CSARVKTGDGYTF. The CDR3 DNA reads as TGCAGTGCTAGAGTCAAGACAGGGGACGGCTACACCTTC.

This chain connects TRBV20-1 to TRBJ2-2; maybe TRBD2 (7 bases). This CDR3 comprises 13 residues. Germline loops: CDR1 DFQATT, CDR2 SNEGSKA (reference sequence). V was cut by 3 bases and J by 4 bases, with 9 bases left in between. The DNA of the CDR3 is TGCAGTGCTAGGGGGGGGCGCACCGGGGAGCTGTTTTTT. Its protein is CSARGGRTGELFF.

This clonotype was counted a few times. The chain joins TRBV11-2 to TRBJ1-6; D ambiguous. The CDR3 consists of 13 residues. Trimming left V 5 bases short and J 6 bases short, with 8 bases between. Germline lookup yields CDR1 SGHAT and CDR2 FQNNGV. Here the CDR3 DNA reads TGTGCCAGCAGCCCCGGGCTTAATTCACCCCTCCACTTT. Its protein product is CASSPGLNSPLHF.

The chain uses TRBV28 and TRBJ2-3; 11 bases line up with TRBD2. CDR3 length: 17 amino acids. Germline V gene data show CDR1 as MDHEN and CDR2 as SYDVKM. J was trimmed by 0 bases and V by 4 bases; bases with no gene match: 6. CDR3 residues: CASSSLGTSGSTDTQYF. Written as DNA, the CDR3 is TGTGCCAGCAGTTCGCTCGGGACTAGCGGTAGCACAGATACGCAGTATTTT.

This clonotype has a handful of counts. For the CDR3, the DNA is TGCAGCGTTGGAGATACGTCTGGCTACACCTTC. Translation: CSVGDTSGYTF. The chain links TRBV29-1 to TRBJ1-2; D ambiguous. Germline lookup yields CDR1 SQVTM and CDR2 ANQGSEA. There are 11 residues in the CDR3. Trimming took off 4 bases at V and 7 bases at J, with 10 bases between the two ends.

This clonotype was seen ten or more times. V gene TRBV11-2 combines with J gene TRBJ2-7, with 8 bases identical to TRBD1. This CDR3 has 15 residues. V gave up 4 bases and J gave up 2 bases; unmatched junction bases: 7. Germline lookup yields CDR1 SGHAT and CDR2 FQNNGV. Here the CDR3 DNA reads TGTGCCAGCAGCTCCATCCGGACAGGGCCCTACGAGCAGTACTTC. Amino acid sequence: CASSSIRTGPYEQYF.

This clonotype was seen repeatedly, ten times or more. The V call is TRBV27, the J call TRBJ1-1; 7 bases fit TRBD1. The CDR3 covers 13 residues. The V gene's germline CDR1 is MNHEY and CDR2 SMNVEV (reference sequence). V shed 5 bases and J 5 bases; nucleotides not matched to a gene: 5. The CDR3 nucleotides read TGTGCCAGCAGTCCCCACAGGGGAACTGAAGCTTTCTTT. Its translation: CASSPHRGTEAFF.

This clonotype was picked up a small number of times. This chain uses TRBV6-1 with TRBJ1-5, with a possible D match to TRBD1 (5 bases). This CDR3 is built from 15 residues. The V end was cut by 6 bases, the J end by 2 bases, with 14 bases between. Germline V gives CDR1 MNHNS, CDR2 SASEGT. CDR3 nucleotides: TGTGCCAGCAGGGGGTCAGAAGGGGGCAATCAGCCCCAGCATTTT. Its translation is CASRGSEGGNQPQHF.

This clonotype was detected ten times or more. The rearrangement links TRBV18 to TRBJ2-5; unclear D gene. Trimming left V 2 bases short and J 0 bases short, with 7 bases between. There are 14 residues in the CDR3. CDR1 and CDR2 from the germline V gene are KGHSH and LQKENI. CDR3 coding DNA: TGTGCCAGCTCACCAGCGACACACCAAGAGACCCAGTACTTC. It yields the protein CASSPATHQETQYF.

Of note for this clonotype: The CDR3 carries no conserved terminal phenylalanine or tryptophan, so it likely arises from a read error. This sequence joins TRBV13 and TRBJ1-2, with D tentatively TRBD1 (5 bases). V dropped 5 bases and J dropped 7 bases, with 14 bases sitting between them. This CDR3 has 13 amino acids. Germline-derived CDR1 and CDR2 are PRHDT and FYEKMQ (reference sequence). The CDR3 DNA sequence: TGTGCCAGCAGCCTCGGGGCCGTCTCTGGCTACACCTGC. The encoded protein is CASSLGAVSGYTC.

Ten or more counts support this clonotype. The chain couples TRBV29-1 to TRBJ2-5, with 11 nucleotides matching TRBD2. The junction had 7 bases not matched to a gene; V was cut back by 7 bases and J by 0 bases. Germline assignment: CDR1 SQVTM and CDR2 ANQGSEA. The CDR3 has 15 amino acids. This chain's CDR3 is CSAVTSGSHQETQYF. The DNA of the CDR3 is TGCAGCGCCGTCACTAGCGGGAGTCACCAAGAGACCCAGTACTTC.

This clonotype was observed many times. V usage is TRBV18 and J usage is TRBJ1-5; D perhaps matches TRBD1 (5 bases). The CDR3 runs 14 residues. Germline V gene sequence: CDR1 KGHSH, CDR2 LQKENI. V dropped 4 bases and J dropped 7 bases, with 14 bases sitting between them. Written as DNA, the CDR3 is TGTGCCAGCTCACGCCAGGGAGGAGGGCAGCCCCAGCATTTT. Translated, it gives CASSRQGGGQPQHF.

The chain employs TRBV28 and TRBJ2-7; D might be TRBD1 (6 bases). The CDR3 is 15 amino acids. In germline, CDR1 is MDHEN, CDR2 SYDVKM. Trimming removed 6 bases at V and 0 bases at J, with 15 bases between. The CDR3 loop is CASSVQGVLSYEQYF. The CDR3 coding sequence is TGTGCCAGCAGCGTACAGGGAGTCCTCTCCTACGAGCAGTACTTC. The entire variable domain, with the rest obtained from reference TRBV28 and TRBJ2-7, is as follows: DVKVTQSSRYLVKRTGEKVFLECVQDMDHENMFWYRQDPGLGLRLIYFSYDVKMKEKGDIPEGYSVSREKKERFSLILESASTNQTSMYLCASSVQGVLSYEQYFGPGTRLTVT.

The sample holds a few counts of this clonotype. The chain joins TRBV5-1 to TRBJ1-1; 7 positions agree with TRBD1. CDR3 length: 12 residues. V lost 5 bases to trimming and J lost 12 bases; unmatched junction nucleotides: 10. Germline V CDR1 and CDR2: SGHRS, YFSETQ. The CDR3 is CASSNDRAPPFF. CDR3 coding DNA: TGCGCCAGCAGTAATGACAGGGCACCCCCTTTCTTT. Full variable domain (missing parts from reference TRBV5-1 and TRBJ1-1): KAGVTQTPRYLIKTRGQQVTLSCSPISGHRSVSWYQQTPGQGLQFLFEYFSETQRNKGNFPGRFSGRQFSNSRSEMNVSTLELGDSALYLCASSNDRAPPFFGQGTRLTVV.

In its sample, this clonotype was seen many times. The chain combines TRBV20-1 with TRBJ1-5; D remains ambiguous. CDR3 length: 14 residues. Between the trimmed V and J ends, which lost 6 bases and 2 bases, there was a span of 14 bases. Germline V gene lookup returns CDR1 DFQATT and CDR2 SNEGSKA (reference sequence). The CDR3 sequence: CSALRVEGNQPQHF. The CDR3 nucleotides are TGCAGTGCCCTTAGGGTGGAAGGCAATCAGCCCCAGCATTTT.